This TCR beta chain came from a study of T-cell reconstitution after alpha-beta-depleted transplantation in children. Findings and caveats of the study: In patients about two months after transplant, alpha-beta T cells reportedly arose from several hundred expanded graft clones. The authors attributed T-cell counts and diversity one year after transplant mostly to newly produced T cells. Some patients owed their high day-60 TCRbeta diversity to surviving recipient T cells and thymic progenitors.

V lost 2 bases, J lost 4 bases, and 14 bases lay in between. The CDR3 is made up of 15 amino acids. Germline CDR1 and CDR2: MNHEY and SMNVEV (reference sequence). For TCRbeta, the library was prepared with unique molecular identifiers. TCRdb passed the PCR reads through MiXCR, listing each CDR3 protein once. The repertoire consists of 200,000 or so distinct CDR3 sequences, with roughly 6.3% occurring once and the leading ten covering just over 4.5%. This clonotype was observed at least ten times. What it binds is unknown. The input for sequencing was PBMCs, taken before TCRalphabeta/CD19-depleted stem cell transplant. The rearrangement uses TRBV27 and TRBJ1-1, with D possibly being TRBD1 (6 bases). The source of this sequence is a girl under two years old with combined immunodeficiency, due to receive a stem cell transplant. CDR3 sequence (DNA): TGTGCCAGCAGTTTAAACCCCACAGGGATCACTGAAGCTTTCTTT. This codes for CASSLNPTGITEAFF.